A single sample is the source of the 6 T cell receptor beta chains below, sequenced in a study of neurological immune-mediated disorders. Using its own MiXCR run on the 5' RACE reads, TCRdb lists one record per CDR3 protein. This sample has over 35,000 distinct CDR3 sequences, with about 2.3% found just once. Specimen: PBMCs. These receptors were collected from a man between 50 and 59 years old with multiple sclerosis.

This clonotype was detected ten times or more. V gene TRBV7-8 combines with J gene TRBJ1-1; D possibly corresponds to TRBD1 (5 bases). V shed 5 bases and J shed 4 bases, with 14 bases lying between them. From germline, CDR1 is SGHVS and CDR2 FQNEAQ. CDR3 size: 14 residues. The CDR3 sequence: CASSLTPGSTEAFF. The CDR3 region has the DNA TGTGCCAGCAGCCTAACCCCAGGGTCCACTGAAGCTTTCTTT.

Ten or more counts support this clonotype. The genes are TRBV5-1 and TRBJ2-1, with 12 positions matching TRBD2. The length of the CDR3 is 16 residues. The V segment lost 5 bases and the J segment 0 bases; nucleotides outside the gene matches: 3. The germline gives CDR1 SGHRS, CDR2 YFSETQ. CDR3: CASRGLAGFSYNEQFF. The CDR3, as DNA: TGCGCCAGCAGGGGACTAGCGGGTTTCTCCTACAATGAGCAGTTCTTC.

In its sample, this clonotype was seen many times. The rearrangement uses TRBV7-2 and TRBJ1-1; weak D call: TRBD1 (6 bases). This CDR3 spans 14 amino acids. V lost 6 bases and J lost 0, with 11 bases in between. CDR1 and CDR2 (germline): SGHTA, FQGNSA. CDR3 in amino acids: CASRTGTLNTEAFF. The CDR3 DNA follows: TGTGCCAGCAGGACCGGGACATTGAACACTGAAGCTTTCTTT.

This clonotype was picked up many times. The chain employs TRBV9 and TRBJ2-2; D is ambiguous. V was trimmed by 8 bases and J by 2 bases, leaving 13 bases between them. The CDR3 extends over 14 amino acids. The germline V gene encodes CDR1 SGDLS and CDR2 YYNGEE. CDR3 region: CASALGYNTGELFF. CDR3 nucleotides: TGTGCCAGTGCCTTGGGATACAACACCGGGGAGCTGTTTTTT. Using reference TRBV9 and TRBJ2-2 for the parts outside the CDR3, the full variable domain is DSGVTQTPKHLITATGQRVTLRCSPRSGDLSVYWYQQSLDQGLQFLIQYYNGEERAKGNILERFSAQQFPDLHSELNLSSLELGDSALYFCASALGYNTGELFFGEGSRLTVL.

As to this clonotype: At one end, the junction sequence differs from germline, possibly due to a read error. The chain recombines TRBV28 with TRBJ1-5; D is unclear. The germline CDR1 and CDR2 sequences are MDHEN and SYDVKM. The CDR3 is 13 amino acids. This CDR3 reads CASSLDSGHVGNF. The CDR3 nucleotides are TGTGCCAGCAGTTTAGATTCTGGGCACGTGGGGAATTTT.

Ten or more counts support this clonotype. This rearrangement joins TRBV20-1 to TRBJ1-5; tentatively, D is TRBD1 (5 bases). The germline V gene encodes CDR1 DFQATT and CDR2 SNEGSKA (reference sequence). The CDR3 covers 15 residues. Trimming left V 1 base short and J 2 bases short, with 12 bases between. CDR3 loop: CSARVPGPGNQPQHF. CDR3 nucleotides: TGCAGTGCTAGAGTACCGGGGCCGGGCAATCAGCCCCAGCATTTT.